Below are 7 T cell receptor beta chains sequenced from a single sample in a study of vaccination effects on CD4 cells after COVID-19. Subsequent to less than twelve days of culture, CD4+ T cells were isolated. SARS-CoV-2 infection was confirmed by PCR in the person between March and December 2020. Each person got two doses of an mRNA SARS-CoV-2 vaccine, BNT162b2 or mRNA-1273. Some clones are missing from TCRdb's copy, which holds only in-frame ones; the method was immunoSEQ multiplex PCR. In the table there are about 50,000 clones, about 70% of which are singletons. Their cognate antigens are unknown. Sequenced here: CD4+ T cells from PBMCs cultured without peptide, sampled after COVID-19 vaccination. The receptors come from a human donor who had a prior SARS-CoV-2 infection.

This clone was seen more than once but under ten times. V is TRBV7-3 and J is TRBJ1-2, with D possibly being TRBD1 (5 bases). Trimming removed 5 bases at V and 1 base at J, with 11 bases between. The CDR3 contains 14 residues. The germline V gene has CDR1 SGHTA and CDR2 FQGTGA. CDR3 DNA: TGTGCCAGCAGCCCAAGCGGGGGTAACTATGGCTACACCTTC. It is translated as CASSPSGGNYGYTF.

This clone was seen only a few times. This chain connects TRBV15 to TRBJ2-5; D is unresolved. The germline V and J ends were trimmed by 4 bases and 5 bases, with 14 bases remaining between them. CDR3 length: 14 amino acids. Germline values: CDR1 LNHNV, CDR2 YYDKDF (reference sequence). CDR3 bases: TGTGCCACCAGCATGACTTTGACGTGGGAGACCCAGTACTTC. Its protein product is CATSMTLTWETQYF.

The chain joins TRBV5-1 to TRBJ2-1; TRBD2 agrees at 10 bases. V lost 4 bases, J lost 1 base, and 5 bases stayed unmatched. CDR1 is SGHRS, CDR2 YFSETQ, per germline. This CDR3 contains 16 residues. As DNA, the CDR3 is TGCGCCAGCAGCGGGGTAGCGGGAGGTTCCTACAATGAGCAGTTCTTC. Protein product: CASSGVAGGSYNEQFF.

This clone appeared a few times. This chain uses TRBV7-9 with TRBJ2-1, with 12 positions matching TRBD2. V shed 1 base, J shed 8 bases, and the junction held 6 bases outside the gene matches. This CDR3 has 16 amino acids. Germline CDR1 and CDR2: SEHNR and FQNEAQ (reference sequence). The CDR3 nucleotides are TGTGCCAGCAGCTTAGGGATGGGACTAGCGGGCGATGAGCAGTTCTTC. Protein sequence: CASSLGMGLAGDEQFF.

The rearrangement joins TRBV7-3 to TRBJ1-3; D is ambiguous. The CDR3 runs to 13 residues. Trimming left V 3 bases short and J 6 bases short, with 9 bases between. Per germline, CDR1 SGHTA and CDR2 FQGTGA. Here the CDR3 DNA reads TGTGCCAGCAGCTTGGGCCCCTCAAACACCATATATTTT. Translation gives CASSLGPSNTIYF.

The CDR3 bases are TGTGCCAGCAGCCAAGATCACCCCTACTATGGCTACACCTTC. Encoded protein: CASSQDHPYYGYTF. The rearrangement uses TRBV4-2 and TRBJ1-2; no definite D call. The V end was cut by 0 bases, the J end by 3 bases, with 8 bases between. CDR3 length equals 14 residues. Germline V gene data show CDR1 as LGHNA and CDR2 as YNFKEQ.

This clone was counted once. This chain joins TRBV24-1 and TRBJ2-5, with D hard to call. The CDR3 contains 13 residues. CDR1 is KGHDR and CDR2 is SFDVKD in the germline V gene. Trimming removed 3 bases from V and 1 base from J, with 5 bases in between. The CDR3 sequence: CATSDPTQETQYF. CDR3 nucleotide sequence: TGTGCCACCAGTGATCCAACCCAAGAGACCCAGTACTTC.